This entry features one T cell receptor (beta chain) sequence. The antigen is not known. With 3 bases removed from V and 1 base from J, the gap between germline ends came to 11 bases. The germline CDR1 and CDR2 sequences are KGHSH and LQKENI. The CDR3 is 15 amino acids. This entry comes from a study of radiotherapy plus CTLA-4 blockade in lung cancer. The method was immunoSEQ multiplex PCR; TCRdb's version includes in-frame clones alone and lacks a portion of them. Among around 120,000 clones listed, about four fifths were seen once. Study outcomes and limitations: Blood TCR clones of tumor origin expanded after radiotherapy plus ipilimumab.

The sequences come from peripheral blood, collected from a patient treated with radiotherapy plus ipilimumab. The chain combines TRBV18 with TRBJ2-3; the D gene is possibly TRBD2 (6 bases). The sequence was obtained from a human donor with non-small cell lung cancer who had a partial response to radiotherapy plus ipilimumab. CDR3 DNA: TGTGCCAGCTCACCCTCAGGCGGGGGCACAGATACGCAGTATTTT. Translating it yields CASSPSGGGTDTQYF.